Detailed here is one T cell receptor (beta chain). The antigen remains unidentified. Trimming took off 1 base at V and 8 bases at J, with 14 bases between the two ends. The CDR3 contains 15 residues. The V gene's germline CDR1 is SGHDN and CDR2 FVKESK. Expressed TCRB transcripts got sequenced, as all isolated RNA was reverse transcribed. Sequenced by immunoSEQ multiplex PCR; TCRdb stores in-frame clones only, minus some. Of 500,000 to 850,000 clones in the sample, around 15% were seen once. This entry comes from a study of beta chain features in type 1 diabetes. Whole-study findings and limits: Researchers report that Type 1 diabetes patients had moderately but significantly shorter TCRB CDR3s across all four CD4+ subsets. Compared with healthy donors, patients appeared to share more similar naive, central memory and regulatory TCRB repertoires.

Sequencing input: naive CD4+ T cells from blood. This rearrangement joins TRBV14 to TRBJ2-2; D unresolved. This receptor was obtained from a young man with type 1 diabetes. In DNA, the CDR3 is TGTGCCAGCAGCCAAGGTTCACGAGGCCTAGGGGAGCTGTTTTTT. Its translation: CASSQGSRGLGELFF.